In this sample, the clone carrying this T cell receptor (beta chain) turned up many times. The antigen is undetermined. The data were taken from a study of CD8+CD57+ T cells in acquired aplastic anemia. Study details: Isolated CD4+ and CD8+ cells, once sorted, yielded DNA averaging around 3.3 ug.

The CDR3 is 13 residues long. Trimming took off 4 bases at V and 1 base at J, with 5 bases between the two ends. Germline lookup yields CDR1 MNHNS and CDR2 SASEGT. TCR beta VDJ and CDR3 profiling used genomic DNA as template. A single record per CDR3 protein comes from TCRdb applying MiXCR to the reads. The top ten hold around 60% of the sample, which has about 200,000 distinct CDR3 sequences, more than 55% seen once. Study-wide results and caveats: The CD8+ Simpson's diversity of patients and controls was not significantly different. Sharing between patients and controls was observed for some 27 CD8+ CDR3 sequences.

An expansion of CD8+CD57+ cells by flow cytometry had been shown in patients chosen for sequencing. Specimen: sorted CD4+, CD8+, or CD8+CD57+ T cells (not recorded which) from PBMCs. This rearrangement joins TRBV6-1 to TRBJ1-5; no clear D. This sequence was found in a human donor with aplastic anemia. CDR3 DNA: TGTGCCAGCAGTGGGTGGAGCAATCAGCCCCAGCATTTT. This sequence encodes CASSGWSNQPQHF.